The clone carrying this T cell receptor (beta chain) was observed a few times. Its antigen is still unknown. Time point: persistent/refractory GD, antithyroid drugs over 5 years with positive TRAb. Preparation of the TCR library used RNA extracted from PBMCs. Diagnosis followed American Thyroid Association guidelines for Graves' disease. Germline assignment: CDR1 SGHRS and CDR2 YFSETQ. V lost 0 bases to trimming and J lost 2 bases, with 9 bases between them. This CDR3 is 16 amino acids long. This sample stems from a study of regulatory T cells in long-lasting Graves disease. General study findings and limits: Persistent cases favored TRBV28, TRBJ1-2 and TRBJ2-5.

Both iRepertoire HTBI primers and Arm-PCR of CDR3 regions were used to build the TCR beta libraries. MiXCR was run by TCRdb on the multiplex PCR reads, yielding one entry per CDR3 protein. The table includes nearly 350,000 distinct CDR3 sequences, about 20% detected once. The input for sequencing was peripheral blood mononuclear cells (PBMCs), taken when the disease was refractory, from a patient treated with antithyroid drugs. V usage is TRBV5-1 and J usage is TRBJ2-6; D call uncertain. This receptor was identified in a female donor with Graves disease. CDR3 DNA sequence: TGCGCCAGCAGCTTGGTTGGTCAGGCTGGGGCCAACGTCCTGACTTTC. It specifies CASSLVGQAGANVLTF.